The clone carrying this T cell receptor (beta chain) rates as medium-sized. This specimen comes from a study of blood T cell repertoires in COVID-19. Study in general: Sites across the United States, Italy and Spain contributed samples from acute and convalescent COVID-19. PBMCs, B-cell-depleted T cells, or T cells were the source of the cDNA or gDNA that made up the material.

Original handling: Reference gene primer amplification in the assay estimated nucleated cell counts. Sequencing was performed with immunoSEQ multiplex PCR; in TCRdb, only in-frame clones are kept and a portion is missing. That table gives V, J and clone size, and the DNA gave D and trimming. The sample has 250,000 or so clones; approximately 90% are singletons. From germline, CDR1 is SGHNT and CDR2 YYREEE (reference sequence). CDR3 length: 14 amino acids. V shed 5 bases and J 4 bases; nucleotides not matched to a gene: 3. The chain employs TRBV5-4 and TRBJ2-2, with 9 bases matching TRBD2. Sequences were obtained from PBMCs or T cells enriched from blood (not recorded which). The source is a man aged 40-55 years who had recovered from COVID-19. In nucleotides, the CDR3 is TGTGCCAGCAGATTTAGCGGGAGCACCGGGGAGCTGTTTTTT. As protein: CASRFSGSTGELFF.